This T cell receptor (beta chain) was found in a study of T cell responses to AZD1222 COVID-19 vaccine. Overall study findings and caveats: Spike-specific TCR breadth and depth went up after people got two AZD1222 doses.

Produced via immunoSEQ multiplex PCR; TCRdb's table is partial and in-frame only. The table records over 130,000 clones, 90% to 95% of them present only once. Germline V gene sequence: CDR1 SEHNR, CDR2 FQNEAQ (reference sequence). V was shortened by 5 bases and J by 1 base, with 12 bases between the two germline ends. This CDR3 region has 15 residues. Of note for this clone: The antigen remains unidentified.

This clonotype was obtained from an adult who received the AZD1222 COVID-19 vaccine. The specimen was peripheral blood, collected 28 days after the second AZD1222 dose. The chain employs TRBV7-9 and TRBJ1-3; no clear D. CDR3 amino acids: CASSPPLGSGNTIYF. The CDR3 DNA follows: TGTGCCAGCAGCCCGCCCCTGGGATCTGGAAACACCATATATTTT.